This T cell receptor (beta chain) was retrieved from a study of T cells in Graves' hyperthyroidism and ophthalmopathy. It was RNA transcripts that yielded the amplified TCR beta CDR3 regions. The HTBI set primed first-round TCR CDR3 RT-PCR. TCRdb analysed the multiplex PCR reads with MiXCR anew, one entry per CDR3 protein. The sample includes a few hundred thousand distinct CDR3 sequences, roughly 15% of them seen just once. J lost 4 bases, V lost 6 bases, and 5 bases had no gene match. The CDR3 runs to 14 residues. Germline V gene sequence: CDR1 LNHDA, CDR2 SQIVND (reference sequence). Based on clinical symptoms, serum thyroxine and TRAb, thyroid ultrasound and orbital computed tomography, diagnoses were reached.

The sequencing sample was made of blood. The sequence came from a woman in her forties with Graves' ophthalmopathy. The chain has TRBV19 and TRBJ2-2; 7 bases agree with TRBD1. CDR3 residues: CASRGRQGTGELFF. CDR3 DNA sequence: TGTGCCAGTAGGGGCCGACAGGGCACCGGGGAGCTGTTTTTT. The variable domain in full, with the rest retrieved from reference TRBV19 and TRBJ2-2, is DGGITQSPKYLFRKEGQNVTLSCEQNLNHDAMYWYRQDPGQGLRLIYYSQIVNDFQKGDIAEGYSVSREKKESFPLTVTSAQKNPTAFYLCASRGRQGTGELFFGEGSRLTVL.